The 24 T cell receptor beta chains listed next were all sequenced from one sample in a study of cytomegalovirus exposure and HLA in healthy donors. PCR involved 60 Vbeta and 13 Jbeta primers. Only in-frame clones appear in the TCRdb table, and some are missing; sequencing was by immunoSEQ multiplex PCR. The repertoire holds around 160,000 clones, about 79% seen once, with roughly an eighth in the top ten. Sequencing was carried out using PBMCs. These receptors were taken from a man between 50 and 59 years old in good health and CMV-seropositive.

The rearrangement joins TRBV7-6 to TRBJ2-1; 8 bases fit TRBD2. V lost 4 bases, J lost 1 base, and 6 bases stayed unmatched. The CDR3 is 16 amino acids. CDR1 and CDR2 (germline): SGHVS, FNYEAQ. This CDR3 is CASSYGGAYSYNEQFF. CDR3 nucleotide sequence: TGTGCCAGCAGCTACGGGGGGGCTTATTCCTACAATGAGCAGTTCTTC.

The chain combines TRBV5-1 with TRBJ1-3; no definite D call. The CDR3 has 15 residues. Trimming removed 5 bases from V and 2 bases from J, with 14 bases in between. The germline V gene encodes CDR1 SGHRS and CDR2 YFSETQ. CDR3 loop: CASSSGPGAGNTIYF. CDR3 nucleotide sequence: TGCGCCAGCAGTTCCGGCCCGGGTGCTGGAAACACCATATATTTT. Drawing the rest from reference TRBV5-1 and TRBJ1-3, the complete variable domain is KAGVTQTPRYLIKTRGQQVTLSCSPISGHRSVSWYQQTPGQGLQFLFEYFSETQRNKGNFPGRFSGRQFSNSRSEMNVSTLELGDSALYLCASSSGPGAGNTIYFGEGSWLTVV.

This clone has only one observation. CDR3 loop: CASSLYLGWEGGPQHF. In DNA form, the CDR3 reads TGTGCCAGCAGCCTATACCTGGGGTGGGAAGGAGGACCCCAGCATTTT. The chain has TRBV5-6 and TRBJ1-5; D is undetermined. Germline V gene data show CDR1 as SGHDT and CDR2 as YYEEEE. The V and J ends lost 4 bases and 10 bases respectively, with 24 bases between them. CDR3 length: 16 amino acids.

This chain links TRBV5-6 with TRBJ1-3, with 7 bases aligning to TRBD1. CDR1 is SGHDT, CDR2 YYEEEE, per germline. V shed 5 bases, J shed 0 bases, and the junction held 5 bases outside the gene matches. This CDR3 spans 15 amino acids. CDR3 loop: CASSFGTASGNTIYF. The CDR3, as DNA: TGTGCCAGCAGTTTCGGGACAGCCTCTGGAAACACCATATATTTT.

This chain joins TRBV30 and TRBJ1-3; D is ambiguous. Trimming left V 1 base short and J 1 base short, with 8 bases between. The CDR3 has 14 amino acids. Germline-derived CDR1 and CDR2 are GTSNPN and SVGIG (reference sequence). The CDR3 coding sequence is TGTGCCTGGAGTGGCCGGGATTCTGGAAACACCATATATTTT. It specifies CAWSGRDSGNTIYF.

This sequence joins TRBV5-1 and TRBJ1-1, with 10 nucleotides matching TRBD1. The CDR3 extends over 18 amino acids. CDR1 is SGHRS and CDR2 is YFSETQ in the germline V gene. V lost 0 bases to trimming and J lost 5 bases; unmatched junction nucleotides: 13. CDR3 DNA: TGCGCCAGCAGCTTGGGGGGGCCCTCGGGACAGGGGAGGACTGAAGCTTTCTTT. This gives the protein CASSLGGPSGQGRTEAFF. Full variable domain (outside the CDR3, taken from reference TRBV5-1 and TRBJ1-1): KAGVTQTPRYLIKTRGQQVTLSCSPISGHRSVSWYQQTPGQGLQFLFEYFSETQRNKGNFPGRFSGRQFSNSRSEMNVSTLELGDSALYLCASSLGGPSGQGRTEAFFGQGTRLTVV.

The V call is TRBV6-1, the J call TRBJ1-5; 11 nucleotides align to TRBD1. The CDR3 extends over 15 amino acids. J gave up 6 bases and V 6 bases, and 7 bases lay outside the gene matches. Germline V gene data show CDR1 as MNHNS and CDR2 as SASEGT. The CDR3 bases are TGTGCCAGCAGACCGGACAGGGGGCCTGCTCAGCCCCAGCATTTT. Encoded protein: CASRPDRGPAQPQHF.

CDR3 loop: CASSPTDRGVIEQYV. The CDR3 DNA follows: TGTGCCAGCAGTCCGACGGACAGGGGGGTTATTGAGCAGTACGTC. The chain employs TRBV28 and TRBJ2-7; 10 nucleotides match TRBD1. The germline V gene encodes CDR1 MDHEN and CDR2 SYDVKM. The trim removed 5 bases at V and 7 bases at J, leaving 11 bases unmatched. CDR3 size: 15 residues.

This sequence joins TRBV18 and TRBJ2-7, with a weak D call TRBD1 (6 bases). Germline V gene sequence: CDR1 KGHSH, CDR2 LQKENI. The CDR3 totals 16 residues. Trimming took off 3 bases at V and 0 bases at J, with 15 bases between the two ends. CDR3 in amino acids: CASSPLQGPGSYEQYV. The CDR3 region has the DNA TGTGCCAGCTCACCGCTGCAGGGGCCTGGCTCCTACGAGCAGTACGTC.

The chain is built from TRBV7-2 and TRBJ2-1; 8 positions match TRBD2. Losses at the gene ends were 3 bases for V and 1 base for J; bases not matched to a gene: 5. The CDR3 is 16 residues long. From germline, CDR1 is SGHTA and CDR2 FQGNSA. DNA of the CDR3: TGTGCCAGCAGCTTCCGCGGGGGGCGTTCCTACAATGAGCAGTTCTTC. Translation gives CASSFRGGRSYNEQFF.

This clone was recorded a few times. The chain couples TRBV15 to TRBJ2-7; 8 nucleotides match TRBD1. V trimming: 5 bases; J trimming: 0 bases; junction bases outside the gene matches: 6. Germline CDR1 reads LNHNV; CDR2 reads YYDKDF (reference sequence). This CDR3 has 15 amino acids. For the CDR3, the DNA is TGTGCCACCAGCTTCGGACAGGGCAGCTCCTACGAGCAGTACTTC. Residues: CATSFGQGSSYEQYF.

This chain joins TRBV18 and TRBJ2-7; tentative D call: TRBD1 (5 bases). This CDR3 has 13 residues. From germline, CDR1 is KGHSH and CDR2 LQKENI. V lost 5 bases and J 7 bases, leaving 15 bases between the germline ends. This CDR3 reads CASSTDGAREQYF. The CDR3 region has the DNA TGTGCCAGCTCAACTGATGGGGCGAGGGAGCAGTACTTC.

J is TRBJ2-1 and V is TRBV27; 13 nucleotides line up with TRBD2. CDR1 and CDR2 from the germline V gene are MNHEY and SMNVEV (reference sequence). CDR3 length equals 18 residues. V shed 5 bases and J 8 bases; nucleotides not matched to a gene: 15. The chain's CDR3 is CASSPAKLAGGQRDEQFF. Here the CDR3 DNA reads TGTGCCAGCAGTCCGGCAAAACTAGCGGGGGGGCAAAGGGATGAGCAGTTCTTC.

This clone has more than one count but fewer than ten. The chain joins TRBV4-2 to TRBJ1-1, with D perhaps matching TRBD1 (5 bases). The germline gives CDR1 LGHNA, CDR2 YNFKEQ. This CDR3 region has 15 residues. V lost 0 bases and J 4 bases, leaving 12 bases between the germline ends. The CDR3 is CASSQDPGGGTEAFF. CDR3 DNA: TGTGCCAGCAGCCAAGACCCTGGGGGGGGCACTGAAGCTTTCTTT.

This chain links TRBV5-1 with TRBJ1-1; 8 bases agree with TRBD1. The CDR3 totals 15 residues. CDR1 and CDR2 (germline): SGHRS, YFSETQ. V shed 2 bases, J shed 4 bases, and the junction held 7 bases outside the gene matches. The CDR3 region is CASSFRGPGGTEAFF. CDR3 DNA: TGCGCCAGCAGCTTCAGGGGGCCAGGCGGCACTGAAGCTTTCTTT.

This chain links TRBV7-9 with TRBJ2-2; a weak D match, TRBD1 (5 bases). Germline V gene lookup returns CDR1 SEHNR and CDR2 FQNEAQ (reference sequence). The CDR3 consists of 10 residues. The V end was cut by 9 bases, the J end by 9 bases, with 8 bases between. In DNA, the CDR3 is TGTGCCAGTCAGGGTCGGGAGCTGTTTTTT. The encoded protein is CASQGRELFF.

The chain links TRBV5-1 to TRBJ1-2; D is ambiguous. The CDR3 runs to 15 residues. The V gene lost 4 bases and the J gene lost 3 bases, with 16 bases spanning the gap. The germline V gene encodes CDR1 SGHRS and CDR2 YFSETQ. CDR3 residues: CASSPSLGRDYGYTF. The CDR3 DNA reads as TGCGCCAGCAGCCCGTCTTTGGGGAGGGACTATGGCTACACCTTC.

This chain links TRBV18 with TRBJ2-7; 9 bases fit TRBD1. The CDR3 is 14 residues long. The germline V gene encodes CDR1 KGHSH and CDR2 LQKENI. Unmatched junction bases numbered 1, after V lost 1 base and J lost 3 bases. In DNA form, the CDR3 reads TGTGCCAGCTCACCACGGACAGGGGACTACGAGCAGTACGTC. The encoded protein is CASSPRTGDYEQYV.

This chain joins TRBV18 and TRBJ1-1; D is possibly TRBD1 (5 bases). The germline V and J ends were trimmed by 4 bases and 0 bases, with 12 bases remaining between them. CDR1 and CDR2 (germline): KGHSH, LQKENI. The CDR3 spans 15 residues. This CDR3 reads CASSQSGNMNTEAFF. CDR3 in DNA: TGTGCCAGCTCACAGTCAGGGAACATGAACACTGAAGCTTTCTTT.

The CDR3 is CASSLEGVNTEAFF. The CDR3 region has the DNA TGTGCCAGCAGCTTGGAGGGAGTAAACACTGAAGCTTTCTTT. The chain employs TRBV5-4 and TRBJ1-1, with D uncertain. The CDR3 covers 14 residues. V was pared by 0 bases and J by 2 bases, with 8 bases between. The V gene's germline CDR1 is SGHNT and CDR2 YYREEE (reference sequence).

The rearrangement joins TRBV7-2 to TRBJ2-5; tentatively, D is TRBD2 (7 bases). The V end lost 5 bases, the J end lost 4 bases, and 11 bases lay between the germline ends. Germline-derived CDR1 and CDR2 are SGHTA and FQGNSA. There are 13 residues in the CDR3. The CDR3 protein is CASSRGGRETQYF. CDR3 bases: TGTGCCAGCAGCAGGGGGGGGCGAGAGACCCAGTACTTC. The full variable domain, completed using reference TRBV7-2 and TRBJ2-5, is GAGVSQSPSNKVTEKGKDVELRCDPISGHTALYWYRQSLGQGLEFLIYFQGNSAPDKSGLPSDRFSAERTGGSVSTLTIQRTQQEDSAVYLCASSRGGRETQYFGPGTRLLVL.

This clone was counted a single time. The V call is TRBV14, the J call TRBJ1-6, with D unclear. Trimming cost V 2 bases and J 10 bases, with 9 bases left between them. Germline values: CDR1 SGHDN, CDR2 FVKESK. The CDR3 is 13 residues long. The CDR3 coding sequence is TGTGCCAGCAGCCAATCACAGTTATCACCCCTCCACTTT. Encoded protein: CASSQSQLSPLHF.

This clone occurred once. As DNA, the CDR3 is TGTGCCAGCAGCTTTAGGACAGGGGGCGGCTATGGCTACACCTTC. Residues: CASSFRTGGGYGYTF. The chain links TRBV5-5 to TRBJ1-2; 11 positions match TRBD1. The CDR3 length is 15 residues. Germline V gene sequence: CDR1 SGHKS, CDR2 YYEKEE (reference sequence). J lost 4 bases, V lost 2 bases, and 4 bases had no gene match.

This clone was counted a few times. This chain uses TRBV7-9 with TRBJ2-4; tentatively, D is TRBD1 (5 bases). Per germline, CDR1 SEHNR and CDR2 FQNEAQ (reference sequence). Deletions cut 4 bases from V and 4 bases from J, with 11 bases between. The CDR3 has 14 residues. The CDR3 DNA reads TGTGCCAGCAGCTCGACAGACCAAAAAAACATTCAGTACTTC. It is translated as CASSSTDQKNIQYF.